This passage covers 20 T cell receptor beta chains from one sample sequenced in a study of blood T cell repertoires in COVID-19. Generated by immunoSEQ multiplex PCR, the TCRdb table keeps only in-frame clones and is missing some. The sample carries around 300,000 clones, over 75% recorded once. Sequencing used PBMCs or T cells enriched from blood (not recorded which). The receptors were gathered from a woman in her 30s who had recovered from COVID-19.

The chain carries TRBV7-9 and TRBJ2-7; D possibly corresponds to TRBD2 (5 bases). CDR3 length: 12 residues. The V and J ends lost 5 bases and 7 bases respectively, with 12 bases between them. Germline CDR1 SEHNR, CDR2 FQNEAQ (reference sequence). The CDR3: CASSQEVWEQYF. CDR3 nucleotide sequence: TGTGCCAGCAGCCAGGAGGTTTGGGAGCAGTACTTC.

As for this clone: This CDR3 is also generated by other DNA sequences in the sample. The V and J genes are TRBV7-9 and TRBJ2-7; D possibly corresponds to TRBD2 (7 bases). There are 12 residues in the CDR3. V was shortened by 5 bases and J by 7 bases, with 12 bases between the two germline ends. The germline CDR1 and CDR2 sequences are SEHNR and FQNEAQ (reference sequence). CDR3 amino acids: CASSPRGGEQYF. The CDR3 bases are TGTGCCAGCAGCCCGAGGGGGGGGGAGCAGTACTTC.

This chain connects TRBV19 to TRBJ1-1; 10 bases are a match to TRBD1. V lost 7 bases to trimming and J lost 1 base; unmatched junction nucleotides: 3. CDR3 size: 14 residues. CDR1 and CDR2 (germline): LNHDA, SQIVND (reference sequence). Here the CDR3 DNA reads TGTGCCAGTATATGGACAGGGGGGAACACTGAAGCTTTCTTT. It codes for CASIWTGGNTEAFF.

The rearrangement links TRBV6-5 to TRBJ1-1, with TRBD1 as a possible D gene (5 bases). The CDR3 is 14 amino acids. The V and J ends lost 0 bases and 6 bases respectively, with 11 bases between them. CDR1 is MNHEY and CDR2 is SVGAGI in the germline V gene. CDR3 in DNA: TGTGCCAGCAGTTACTCGGGACTCACCCCTGAAGCTTTCTTT. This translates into CASSYSGLTPEAFF.

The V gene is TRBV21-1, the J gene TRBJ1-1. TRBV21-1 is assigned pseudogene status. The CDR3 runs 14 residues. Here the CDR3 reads CASSRNPRNTEAFF. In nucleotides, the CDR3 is TGTGCCAGCAGCAGGAACCCTAGGAACACTGAAGCTTTCTTT.

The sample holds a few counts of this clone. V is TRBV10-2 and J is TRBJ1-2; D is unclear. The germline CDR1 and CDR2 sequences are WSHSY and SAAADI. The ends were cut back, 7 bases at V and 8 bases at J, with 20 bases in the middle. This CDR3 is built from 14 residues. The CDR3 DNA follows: TGCGCCAGCACCCCGGTGGAGCCGTCCCAAGGCTACACCTTC. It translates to CASTPVEPSQGYTF.

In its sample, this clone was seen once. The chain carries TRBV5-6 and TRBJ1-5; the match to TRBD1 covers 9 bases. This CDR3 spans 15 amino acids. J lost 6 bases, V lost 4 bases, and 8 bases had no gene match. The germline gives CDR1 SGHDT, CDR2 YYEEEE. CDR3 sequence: CASSVGQGIGQPQHF. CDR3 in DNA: TGTGCCAGCAGCGTTGGACAGGGGATAGGTCAGCCCCAGCATTTT.

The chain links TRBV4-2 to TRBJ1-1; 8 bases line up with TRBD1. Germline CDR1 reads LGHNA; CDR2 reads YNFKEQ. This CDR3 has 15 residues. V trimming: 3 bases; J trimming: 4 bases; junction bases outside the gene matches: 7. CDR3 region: CASSQFRGLSTEAFF. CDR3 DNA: TGTGCCAGCAGCCAGTTCAGGGGGCTCAGCACTGAAGCTTTCTTT.

Here the CDR3 reads CASSPDSLLGEQYF. The CDR3 DNA sequence: TGTGCCAGCAGCCCCGACAGTCTCTTGGGCGAGCAGTACTTC. V and J are TRBV2 and TRBJ2-7; maybe TRBD1 (5 bases). V gave up 6 bases and J gave up 6 bases, with 18 bases separating them. The CDR3 is 14 amino acids. Germline V CDR1 and CDR2: SNHLY, FYNNEI.

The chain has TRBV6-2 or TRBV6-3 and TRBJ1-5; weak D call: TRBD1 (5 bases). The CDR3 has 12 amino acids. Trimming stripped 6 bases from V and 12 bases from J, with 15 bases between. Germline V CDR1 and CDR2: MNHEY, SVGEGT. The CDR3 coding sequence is TGTGCCAGCAGCCATACAGCGGGGGTCCAGCATTTT. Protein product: CASSHTAGVQHF.

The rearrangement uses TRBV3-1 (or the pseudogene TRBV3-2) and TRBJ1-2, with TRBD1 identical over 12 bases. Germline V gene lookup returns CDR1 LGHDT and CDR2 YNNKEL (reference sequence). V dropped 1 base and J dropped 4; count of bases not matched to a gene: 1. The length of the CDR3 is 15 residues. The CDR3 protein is CASSQGGQGAYGYTF. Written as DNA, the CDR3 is TGTGCCAGCAGCCAAGGGGGACAGGGGGCCTATGGCTACACCTTC.

CDR3 loop: CASSTTGDGYTF. CDR3 in DNA: TGTGCCAGCAGCACGACAGGGGACGGCTACACCTTC. The gene calls are TRBV12-3 or TRBV12-4 and TRBJ1-2, with 8 bases identical to TRBD1. This CDR3 contains 12 residues. J lost 8 bases, V lost 6 bases, and 5 bases had no gene match.

Written as DNA, the CDR3 is TGTGCCAGCAGCGCACAGCCTCCGGGACAGGGTGGCTACACCTTC. This translates into CASSAQPPGQGGYTF. The rearrangement uses TRBV7-2 and TRBJ1-2, with 9 nucleotides matching TRBD1. The germline CDR1 and CDR2 sequences are SGHTA and FQGNSA. J lost 7 bases, V lost 5 bases, and 11 bases had no gene match. CDR3 length: 15 residues.

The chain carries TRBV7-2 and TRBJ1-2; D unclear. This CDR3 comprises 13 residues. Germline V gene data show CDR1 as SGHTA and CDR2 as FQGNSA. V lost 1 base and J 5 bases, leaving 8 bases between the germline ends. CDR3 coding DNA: TGTGCCAGCAGCTTAGACAAACATTATGGCTACACCTTC. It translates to CASSLDKHYGYTF. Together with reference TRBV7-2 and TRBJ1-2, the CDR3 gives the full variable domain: GAGVSQSPSNKVTEKGKDVELRCDPISGHTALYWYRQSLGQGLEFLIYFQGNSAPDKSGLPSDRFSAERTGGSVSTLTIQRTQQEDSAVYLCASSLDKHYGYTFGSGTRLTVV.

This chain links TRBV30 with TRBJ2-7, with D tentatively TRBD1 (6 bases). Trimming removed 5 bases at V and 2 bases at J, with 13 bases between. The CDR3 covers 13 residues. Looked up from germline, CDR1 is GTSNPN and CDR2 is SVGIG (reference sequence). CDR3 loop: CAWGTGTTYEQYF. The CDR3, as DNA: TGTGCCTGGGGTACAGGGACCACCTACGAGCAGTACTTC.

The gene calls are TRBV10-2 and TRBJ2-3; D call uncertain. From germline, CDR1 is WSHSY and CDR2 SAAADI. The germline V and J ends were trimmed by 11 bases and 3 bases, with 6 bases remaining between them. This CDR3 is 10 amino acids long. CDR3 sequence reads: CAVNTDTQYF. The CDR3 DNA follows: TGCGCCGTTAATACAGATACGCAGTATTTT.

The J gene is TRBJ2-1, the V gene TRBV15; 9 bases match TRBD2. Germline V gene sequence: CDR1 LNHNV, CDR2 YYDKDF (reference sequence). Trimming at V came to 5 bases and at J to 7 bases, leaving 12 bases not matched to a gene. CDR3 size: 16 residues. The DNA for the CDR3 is TGTGCCACCAGCTACTGGCGGGGGGGCCTAGGGAATGAGCAGTTCTTC. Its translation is CATSYWRGGLGNEQFF.

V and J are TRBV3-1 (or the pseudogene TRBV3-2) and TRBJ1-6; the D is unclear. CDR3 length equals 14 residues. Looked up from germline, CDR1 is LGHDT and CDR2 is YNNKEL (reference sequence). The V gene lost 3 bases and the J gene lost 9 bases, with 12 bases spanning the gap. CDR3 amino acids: CASSQGGLGSPLHF. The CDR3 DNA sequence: TGTGCCAGCAGCCAGGGCGGACTAGGTTCACCCCTCCACTTT.

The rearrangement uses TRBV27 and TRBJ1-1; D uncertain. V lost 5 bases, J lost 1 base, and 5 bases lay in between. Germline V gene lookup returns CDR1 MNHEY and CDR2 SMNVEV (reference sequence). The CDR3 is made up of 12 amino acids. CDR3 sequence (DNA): TGTGCCAGCAGTCAGTGGAACACTGAAGCTTTCTTT. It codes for CASSQWNTEAFF.

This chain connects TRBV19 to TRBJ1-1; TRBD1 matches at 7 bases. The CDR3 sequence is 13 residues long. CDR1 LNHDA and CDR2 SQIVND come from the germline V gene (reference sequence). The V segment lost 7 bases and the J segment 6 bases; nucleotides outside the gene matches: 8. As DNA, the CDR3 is TGTGCCAGTACTCCCCCAGGGGGAGCTGAAGCTTTCTTT. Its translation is CASTPPGGAEAFF.